This TCR beta chain was obtained from a study of preoperative IRX-2 immunotherapy in early breast cancer. Produced via immunoSEQ multiplex PCR; TCRdb's table is partial and in-frame only. The table records about 98,000 clones, roughly 90% of them present only once. This CDR3 is built from 12 residues. Looked up from germline, CDR1 is MDHEN and CDR2 is SYDVKM. V was clipped by 3 bases and J by 5 bases, with 7 bases between them. Treatment given: preoperative locoregional IRX-2 cytokine immunotherapy. Preoperative locoregional IRX-2 cytokine immunotherapy was tested in the phase Ib source study. Sequenced here: tumor tissue, sampled after IRX-2 immunotherapy. This clonotype originated in a human donor with breast cancer. The chain is built from TRBV28 and TRBJ1-2; D remains ambiguous. In nucleotides, the CDR3 is TGTGCCAGCAGTTTGGGTGGATATGGCTACACCTTC. Its translation: CASSLGGYGYTF.